The 14 T cell receptor beta chains reported below all come from one sample, sequenced in a study of T cell responses to AZD1222 COVID-19 vaccine. Sequencing was performed with immunoSEQ multiplex PCR; in TCRdb, only in-frame clones are kept and a portion is missing. The sample lists around 100,000 clones; roughly 84% were seen once. The source was peripheral blood, collected on day 0 of AZD1222 vaccination. These receptors all stem from an adult in good health.

The chain joins TRBV19 to TRBJ2-7, with 7 bases lining up with TRBD1. This CDR3 is 14 amino acids long. Germline loops: CDR1 LNHDA, CDR2 SQIVND (reference sequence). The V segment lost 1 base and the J segment 2 bases; nucleotides outside the gene matches: 2. Written as DNA, the CDR3 is TGTGCCAGTAGTATAGGGGGGACAGCCTACGAGCAGTACTTC. Protein: CASSIGGTAYEQYF.

The chain combines TRBV3-1 (or the pseudogene TRBV3-2) with TRBJ1-2, with D perhaps matching TRBD1 (5 bases). The CDR3 has 18 amino acids. V was cut by 0 bases and J by 0 bases, with 17 bases left in between. The germline V gene encodes CDR1 LGHDT and CDR2 YNNKEL (reference sequence). CDR3 loop: CASSQEGGALTPNYGYTF. The CDR3 bases are TGTGCCAGCAGCCAAGAGGGAGGGGCCTTAACCCCTAACTATGGCTACACCTTC.

CDR3 sequence reads: CASSLKGSRETQYF. DNA of the CDR3: TGTGCCAGCAGCCTGAAGGGGAGTAGAGAGACCCAGTACTTC. The gene calls are TRBV3-1 (or the pseudogene TRBV3-2) and TRBJ2-5; possibly TRBD1 or TRBD2 for D (5 bases each). Germline-derived CDR1 and CDR2 are LGHDT and YNNKEL (reference sequence). The CDR3 extends over 14 amino acids. Between the trimmed V and J ends, which lost 4 bases and 4 bases, there was a span of 13 bases.

The J gene is TRBJ2-3, the V gene TRBV19, with D hard to call. Germline CDR1 LNHDA, CDR2 SQIVND (reference sequence). V was shortened by 7 bases and J by 6 bases, with 20 bases between the two germline ends. This CDR3 spans 15 amino acids. CDR3 nucleotide sequence: TGTGCCAGTAACACCCAGAGAGCTCCCTGGGATACGCAGTATTTT. Translated, it gives CASNTQRAPWDTQYF.

The chain combines TRBV18 with TRBJ2-5, with 10 bases matching TRBD1. This CDR3 has 15 amino acids. V lost 6 bases to trimming and J lost 6 bases; unmatched junction nucleotides: 10. Germline values: CDR1 KGHSH, CDR2 LQKENI. The CDR3, as DNA: TGTGCCAGCTCTAATGCTCCGGGACAGGGGAAGACCCAGTACTTC. It encodes CASSNAPGQGKTQYF.

The V and J genes are TRBV25-1 and TRBJ2-1; 8 nucleotides line up with TRBD2. The V segment lost 4 bases and the J segment 5 bases; nucleotides outside the gene matches: 4. Germline CDR1 and CDR2: MGHDK and SYGVNS. The CDR3 consists of 14 residues. The CDR3 DNA reads as TGTGCCAGCAGTGTAGAGCGGGGGAACAATGAGCAGTTCTTC. Its protein product is CASSVERGNNEQFF.

Here the CDR3 DNA reads TGTGCCAGCAGTTACGAAGAGACTTCCCTCACTGAAGCTTTCTTT. This codes for CASSYEETSLTEAFF. This chain links TRBV6-2 or TRBV6-3 with TRBJ1-1; D gene unclear. CDR1 MNHEY and CDR2 SVGEGT come from the germline V gene. Deletions cut 2 bases from V and 4 bases from J, with 14 bases between. The CDR3 runs to 15 residues.

As regards this clone: The same CDR3 is also encoded by other DNA sequences in this sample. The chain has TRBV13 and TRBJ1-5, with D unclear. V was shortened by 6 bases and J by 1 base, with 4 bases between the two germline ends. Germline values: CDR1 PRHDT, CDR2 FYEKMQ (reference sequence). The CDR3 contains 12 residues. This chain's CDR3 is CASSRSNQPQHF. CDR3 in DNA: TGTGCCAGCAGTCGGAGCAATCAGCCCCAGCATTTT.

This clone appeared a single time. V usage is TRBV5-6 and J usage is TRBJ1-2; 9 nucleotides agree with TRBD1. This CDR3 contains 15 residues. After removal of 2 bases from V and 1 base from J, the junction contained 3 bases not matched to a gene. The germline CDR1 and CDR2 sequences are SGHDT and YYEEEE. The CDR3 is CASSFRDRVNYGYTF. The CDR3 DNA reads TGTGCCAGCAGCTTCCGGGACAGGGTTAACTATGGCTACACCTTC.

The rearrangement joins TRBV4-3 to TRBJ2-3, with 7 bases that match TRBD2. Germline CDR1 and CDR2: LGHNA and YSLEER. After removal of 1 base from V and 2 bases from J, the junction contained 6 bases not matched to a gene. This CDR3 spans 16 amino acids. The CDR3 region is CASSQGVGRNTDTQYF. Written as DNA, the CDR3 is TGCGCCAGCAGCCAAGGGGTCGGGAGGAACACAGATACGCAGTATTTT.

The chain combines TRBV5-6 with TRBJ2-3; 7 bases are shared with TRBD2. Germline V gives CDR1 SGHDT, CDR2 YYEEEE. Trimming removed 0 bases from V and 6 bases from J; junction bases left unmatched: 10. The CDR3 is made up of 16 amino acids. The chain's CDR3 is CASSLGAPPGGDTQYF. DNA of the CDR3: TGTGCCAGCAGCTTGGGAGCTCCCCCCGGGGGGGATACGCAGTATTTT.

The CDR3 spells CATRWGNTIYF. In DNA, the CDR3 is TGTGCCACCAGGTGGGGGAACACCATATATTTT. V is TRBV15 and J is TRBJ1-3, with a weak D call TRBD1 (5 bases). The length of the CDR3 is 11 residues. Trimming shortened V by 6 bases and J by 7 bases, and 7 bases separated the two germline ends. Germline values: CDR1 LNHNV, CDR2 YYDKDF (reference sequence).

The chain joins TRBV2 to TRBJ1-2, with D maybe TRBD1 (5 bases). The CDR3 is 12 amino acids. CDR1 is SNHLY and CDR2 is FYNNEI in the germline V gene. The V and J ends lost 9 bases and 2 bases respectively, with 10 bases between them. CDR3 in DNA: TGTGCCAGTGGGACGGGAAACTATGGCTACACCTTC. This encodes CASGTGNYGYTF.

The chain combines TRBV9 with TRBJ2-2, with TRBD2 matching over 7 bases. V trimming: 0 bases; J trimming: 4 bases; junction bases outside the gene matches: 9. The germline CDR1 and CDR2 sequences are SGDLS and YYNGEE. This CDR3 comprises 17 residues. DNA for the CDR3: TGTGCCAGCAGCGTAGTCGGGGCGGGGGAGATCACCGGGGAGCTGTTTTTT. Translating it yields CASSVVGAGEITGELFF.